This T cell receptor (beta chain) is drawn from a study of blood T cell repertoires in COVID-19. Study details: Acute and convalescent COVID-19 specimens originated in the United States, Italy and Spain.

CDR1 SEHNR and CDR2 FQNEAQ come from the germline V gene (reference sequence). The CDR3 covers 15 residues. The ends lost 1 base at V and 5 bases at J; junction bases unmatched: 5. Original processing methods: Using reference gene primer amplification, nucleated cell counts were estimated. Generated by immunoSEQ multiplex PCR, the TCRdb table keeps only in-frame clones and is missing some. Clonal size and the V and J genes are those of that table, whereas D and trimming came from the DNA. The sample contains approximately 140,000 clones, roughly 90% of which appear only once. Recruitment covered about two dozen US areas and drew participants whose ages spanned roughly 18 to 95 years.

Sequencing input: PBMCs or T cells enriched from blood (not recorded which). The TCR originated in a woman in her thirties or forties who had been exposed to COVID-19. The rearrangement links TRBV7-9 to TRBJ1-1; the match to TRBD1 covers 9 bases. In DNA form, the CDR3 reads TGTGCCAGCAGCTTAGAAACAGGGGGCAGGACTGAAGCTTTCTTT. Its protein product is CASSLETGGRTEAFF. Looking up the rest from reference TRBV7-9 and TRBJ1-1 gives the full variable domain: DTGVSQNPRHKITKRGQNVTFRCDPISEHNRLYWYRQTLGQGPEFLTYFQNEAQLEKSRLLSDRFSAERPKGSFSTLEIQRTEQGDSAMYLCASSLETGGRTEAFFGQGTRLTVV.